This T cell receptor beta chain emerged from a study of CD8+ T cells in alopecia areata. Turning to the study itself: Twice a day, 5 to 10 mg of oral tofacitinib was administered to treated patients. Patients took tofacitinib for 6 to 18 months, followed by 6 drug-free months.

Sequencing used cDNA as its template, made by extracting RNA and reverse transcribing it. Here immunoSEQ multiplex PCR was the method, and the copy in TCRdb shows in-frame clones only, minus some. This sample has about 170,000 clones; approximately 59% occur once, and the top ten carry 15% to 20%. Study findings and constraints: Numerous clones, expanded in lesions, remained in scalp and blood during tofacitinib.

To note about this clone: As yet, its antigen is unknown.

Per germline, CDR1 LNHDA and CDR2 SQIVND (reference sequence). There are 14 residues in the CDR3. Trimming cost V 7 bases and J 0 bases, with 11 bases left between them. Treatment reported: oral pan-JAK inhibitor, 5-10 mg twice daily. Punch biopsies of lesional scalp, plus peripheral blood, were taken from alopecia areata patients. The sample was CD4+ T cells sorted from blood, taken between weeks 55 and 65, from a patient treated with tofacitinib. The chain carries TRBV19 and TRBJ2-3, with a weak D call TRBD1 (5 bases). The sequence derives from a human donor with alopecia areata. CDR3 amino acids: CASTGRASTDTQYF. In DNA form, the CDR3 reads TGTGCCAGTACGGGCAGGGCTAGCACAGATACGCAGTATTTT.